This T cell receptor (beta chain) was identified during a study of blood T cell repertoires in COVID-19. About the study: Acute and convalescent COVID-19 samples came from the United States, Italy and Spain. Nucleic acid was either cDNA or gDNA, and it came from T cells, B-cell-depleted T cells, or PBMCs.

V lost 5 bases to trimming and J lost 2 bases; unmatched junction nucleotides: 6. Per the germline V gene, CDR1 is SGHTA and CDR2 is FQGNSA. The CDR3 is 15 residues long. Authors' methods: Reference gene primers were amplified, and this amplification served to estimate nucleated cell counts. The data were produced by immunoSEQ multiplex PCR, yet TCRdb's version contains in-frame clones alone and is incomplete. The V and J calls and clone size were taken over from that table, and D and trimming were inferred from the DNA. The sample shows almost 400,000 clones, around 87% of them seen only once. This chain links TRBV7-2 with TRBJ1-2; 9 bases map to TRBD1. The TCR sequence derives from a woman aged 60-75 years with COVID-19, enrolled during active disease. Source material: peripheral blood. CDR3 DNA: TGTGCCAGCAGCCAAACCGGGACAGGGAACTATGGCTACACCTTC. The encoded protein is CASSQTGTGNYGYTF.